These 2 T cell receptor beta chains were sequenced from one sample in a study of cytomegalovirus exposure and HLA in healthy donors. The PCR employed 60 Vbeta primers together with 13 Jbeta primers. The protocol was immunoSEQ multiplex PCR, while the TCRdb copy is restricted to in-frame clones and leaves out a portion. The table has approximately 110,000 clones, roughly 70% seen once. The material sequenced was PBMCs. The receptors shown here come from a woman aged 25 to 45 in good health and CMV-seronegative.

The rearrangement links TRBV30 to TRBJ1-3, with 7 positions matching TRBD1. The CDR3 is made up of 13 amino acids. The J segment lost 8 bases and the V segment lost 2 bases, leaving 6 bases of the junction unmatched. Looked up from germline, CDR1 is GTSNPN and CDR2 is SVGIG (reference sequence). CDR3 residues: CAWSQGQWDTIYF. In DNA form, the CDR3 reads TGTGCCTGGAGTCAGGGACAGTGGGACACCATATATTTT.

This clone was detected once. The chain recombines TRBV5-1 with TRBJ1-1, with no clear D. From germline, CDR1 is SGHRS and CDR2 YFSETQ. The CDR3 spans 15 residues. Trimming took 2 bases from V and 0 from J, leaving 11 bases between them. DNA of the CDR3: TGCGCCAGCAGCTTCTCGGCAGGTATGAACACTGAAGCTTTCTTT. This gives the protein CASSFSAGMNTEAFF.